This T cell receptor beta chain was documented in a study of shared clonotypes between healthy human individuals. Of note for this clone: Its antigen is undetermined.

Study results and limitations: Memory subsets had estimated richness that was generally smaller than that of naive subsets. Only blood underwent sampling, and tissue repertoires likely differ.

Each replicate PCR on the sorted subsets used around 200 ng DNA (roughly 32,000 T cell genomes). Data came from immunoSEQ multiplex PCR; TCRdb stores just in-frame clones and leaves some out. The sample consists of under 1,100,000 clones, more than 65% of them appearing once. Trimming pared 1 base from V and 7 bases from J, leaving 17 bases between. The length of the CDR3 is 17 residues. Germline assignment: CDR1 SGHAT and CDR2 FQNNGV. The sample comprised memory CD4+ T cells sorted from blood. Regarding subset: CD45RA-negative fraction. This TCR was recovered from a man between 18 and 29 years old in good health. This chain connects TRBV11-2 to TRBJ1-6; D remains ambiguous. The CDR3 DNA is TGTGCCAGCAGCTTAGCCTTCATCGGAAGGGAGAATTCACCCCTCCACTTT. Translating it yields CASSLAFIGRENSPLHF.